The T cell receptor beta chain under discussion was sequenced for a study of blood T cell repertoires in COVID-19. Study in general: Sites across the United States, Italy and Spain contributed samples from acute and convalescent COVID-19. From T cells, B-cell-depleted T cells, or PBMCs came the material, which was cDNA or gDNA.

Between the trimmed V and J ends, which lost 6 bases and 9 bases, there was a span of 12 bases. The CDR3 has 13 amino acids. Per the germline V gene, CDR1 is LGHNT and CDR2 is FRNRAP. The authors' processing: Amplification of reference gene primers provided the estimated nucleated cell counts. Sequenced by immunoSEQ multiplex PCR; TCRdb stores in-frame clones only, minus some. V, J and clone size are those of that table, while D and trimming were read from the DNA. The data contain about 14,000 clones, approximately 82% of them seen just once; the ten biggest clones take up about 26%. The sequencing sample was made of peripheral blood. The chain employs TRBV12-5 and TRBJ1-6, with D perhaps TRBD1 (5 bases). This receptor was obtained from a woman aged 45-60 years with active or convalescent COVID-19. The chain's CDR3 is CASGLAGGSPLHF. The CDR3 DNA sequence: TGTGCTAGTGGCCTCGCCGGGGGTTCACCCCTCCACTTT.